These 17 T cell receptor beta chains originate from one sample sequenced in a study of shared clonotypes between healthy human individuals. The method was immunoSEQ multiplex PCR; TCRdb's version includes in-frame clones alone and lacks a portion of them. The table has around 2.1 million clones, around 95% seen once; the top ten hold roughly 0.13%. The specimen sequenced was naive CD4+ T cells sorted from blood. Subset reported: CD45RA+ positively selected. Source of these receptors: a man younger than 35 in good health.

The rearrangement joins TRBV18 to TRBJ2-7; 8 bases fit TRBD1. With V trimmed by 3 bases and J by 2 bases, 6 bases remained unmatched. CDR1 is KGHSH, CDR2 LQKENI, per germline. The CDR3 totals 15 residues. The CDR3 nucleotides are TGTGCCAGCTCACCCTTGGGACAGGCGGCCTACGAGCAGTACTTC. Its translation is CASSPLGQAAYEQYF.

This chain joins TRBV5-1 and TRBJ2-7; D is perhaps TRBD1 (6 bases). V lost 2 bases, J lost 0 bases, and 12 bases lay in between. The CDR3 totals 15 residues. Germline-derived CDR1 and CDR2 are SGHRS and YFSETQ. The CDR3 DNA reads TGCGCCAGCAGCTTAACAGGGCTGCACTCCTACGAGCAGTACTTC. The encoded protein is CASSLTGLHSYEQYF.

Written as DNA, the CDR3 is TGTGCCAGCGGTAAAGACACTTACACCGGGGAGCTGTTTTTT. Translation: CASGKDTYTGELFF. This chain links TRBV5-4 with TRBJ2-2; no firm D call. The length of the CDR3 is 14 residues. V lost 7 bases to trimming and J lost 3 bases, with 13 bases between them. In germline, CDR1 is SGHNT, CDR2 YYREEE (reference sequence). The variable domain in full, completed from reference TRBV5-4 and TRBJ2-2, reads ETGVTQSPTHLIKTRGQQVTLRCSSQSGHNTVSWYQQALGQGPQFIFQYYREEENGRGNFPPRFSGLQFPNYSSELNVNALELDDSALYLCASGKDTYTGELFFGEGSRLTVL.

J is TRBJ2-7 and V is TRBV7-9; D ambiguous. With 5 bases removed from V and 3 bases from J, the gap between germline ends came to 23 bases. Germline CDR1 is SEHNR and CDR2 is FQNEAQ (reference sequence). This CDR3 comprises 17 residues. The CDR3 protein is CASSPSGGVRKGYEQYF. CDR3 nucleotide sequence: TGTGCCAGCAGCCCCTCTGGCGGTGTCAGAAAGGGCTACGAGCAGTACTTC.

Concerning this clone: Mismatch with germline at one junction end may stem from a read error. V gene TRBV30 combines with J gene TRBJ1-2, with D possibly being TRBD1 (5 bases). Germline CDR1 is GTSNPN and CDR2 is SVGIG (reference sequence). This CDR3 has 12 amino acids. CDR3 sequence (DNA): TGTGCCTGGAGTGTTGGAACAGGCCGGGCTATCTTC. This codes for CAWSVGTGRAIF.

The chain has TRBV30 and TRBJ2-5; D is uncertain. The CDR3 runs 13 residues. Germline CDR1 and CDR2: GTSNPN and SVGIG (reference sequence). V was clipped by 2 bases and J by 5 bases, with 12 bases between them. The CDR3 region has the DNA TGTGCCTGGAGTCCCCCGAATGGGGAGACCCAGTACTTC. Its protein product is CAWSPPNGETQYF. Full variable domain (missing parts from reference TRBV30 and TRBJ2-5): SQTIHQWPATLVQPVGSPLSLECTVEGTSNPNLYWYRQAAGRGLQLLFYSVGIGQISSEVPQNLSASRPQDRQFILSSKKLLLSDSGFYLCAWSPPNGETQYFGPGTRLLVL.

CDR3 DNA sequence: TGTGCCAGCAGTTATGGACAGGTGGACACCGGGGAGCTGTTTTTT. Its protein product is CASSYGQVDTGELFF. V gene TRBV27 combines with J gene TRBJ2-2; TRBD1 matches at 7 bases. In germline, CDR1 is MNHEY, CDR2 SMNVEV (reference sequence). With 4 bases clipped from V and 3 bases from J, the junction kept 5 bases outside the gene matches. The CDR3 sequence is 15 residues long.

The V call is TRBV4-2, the J call TRBJ2-5; the match to TRBD2 covers 11 bases. Germline V gives CDR1 LGHNA, CDR2 YNFKEQ. The CDR3 sequence is 16 residues long. With 4 bases clipped from V and 5 bases from J, the junction kept 9 bases outside the gene matches. The CDR3 DNA follows: TGTGCCAGCAGCCCGCCTAGCGGGGGGCTTTGGGAGACCCAGTACTTC. Protein sequence: CASSPPSGGLWETQYF.

V and J are TRBV10-3 and TRBJ2-7, with D perhaps TRBD2 (6 bases). The CDR3 runs 15 residues. The V end lost 0 bases, the J end lost 3 bases, and 12 bases lay between the germline ends. From germline, CDR1 is ENHRY and CDR2 SYGVKD. CDR3 nucleotides: TGTGCCATCAGTGAGTCCGGCGGGAAAGGCTACGAGCAGTACTTC. Protein sequence: CAISESGGKGYEQYF.

In its sample, this clone was seen once. The chain joins TRBV5-1 to TRBJ2-7; perhaps TRBD1 as D (6 bases). Germline lookup yields CDR1 SGHRS and CDR2 YFSETQ. CDR3 length equals 15 residues. V lost 4 bases, J lost 2 bases, and 16 bases lay in between. The CDR3 bases are TGCGCCAGCAGCACCCGACAGGCTGGGACCTACGAGCAGTACTTC. Encoded protein: CASSTRQAGTYEQYF.

As for this clone: This sample also contains other DNA sequences that code for the same CDR3. The rearrangement uses TRBV6-5 and TRBJ1-1; D call uncertain. The germline V and J ends were trimmed by 0 bases and 0 bases, with 5 bases remaining between them. CDR3 size: 14 residues. Per germline, CDR1 MNHEY and CDR2 SVGAGI. CDR3 amino acids: CASSYSTLNTEAFF. The CDR3, as DNA: TGTGCCAGCAGTTACTCTACCCTGAACACTGAAGCTTTCTTT.

This sequence joins TRBV2 and TRBJ1-5; 9 nucleotides line up with TRBD1. This CDR3 comprises 14 residues. V lost 7 bases and J lost 4; bases outside the gene matches: 5. In germline, CDR1 is SNHLY, CDR2 FYNNEI. The CDR3 nucleotides are TGTGCCAGCAAAGGGGACAGGGCAAATCAGCCCCAGCATTTT. It yields the protein CASKGDRANQPQHF.

The V call is TRBV18, the J call TRBJ2-2; TRBD2 aligns across 13 bases. This CDR3 region has 17 residues. CDR1 and CDR2 from the germline V gene are KGHSH and LQKENI. J was trimmed by 3 bases and V by 3 bases; bases with no gene match: 4. The CDR3 loop reads CASSPPLAGGYTGELFF. The CDR3 coding sequence is TGTGCCAGCTCACCTCCACTAGCGGGAGGGTACACCGGGGAGCTGTTTTTT.

Notes on this clone: Other DNA sequences in the same sample also yield this CDR3. The gene calls are TRBV5-1 and TRBJ2-2; D unresolved. V lost 1 base and J lost 0, with 7 bases in between. This CDR3 has 15 residues. Germline assignment: CDR1 SGHRS and CDR2 YFSETQ. The CDR3 DNA follows: TGCGCCAGCAGCTTGAGCCGCTCGAACACCGGGGAGCTGTTTTTT. Protein product: CASSLSRSNTGELFF. The whole variable domain, filled in from reference TRBV5-1 and TRBJ2-2, reads KAGVTQTPRYLIKTRGQQVTLSCSPISGHRSVSWYQQTPGQGLQFLFEYFSETQRNKGNFPGRFSGRQFSNSRSEMNVSTLELGDSALYLCASSLSRSNTGELFFGEGSRLTVL.

The V call is TRBV5-4, the J call TRBJ2-5; no definite D call. Germline V gene data show CDR1 as SGHNT and CDR2 as YYREEE (reference sequence). The CDR3 is 14 residues long. Between the trimmed V and J ends, which lost 2 bases and 1 base, there was a span of 9 bases. The CDR3 region is CASSLWLGQETQYF. CDR3 bases: TGTGCCAGCAGCTTATGGCTAGGCCAAGAGACCCAGTACTTC.

In nucleotides, the CDR3 is TGTGCCTGGACCGGGACTAGCGGAACCGGGGAGCTGTTTTTT. This sequence encodes CAWTGTSGTGELFF. The chain couples TRBV30 to TRBJ2-2, with 11 bases matching TRBD2. The V and J ends lost 4 bases and 5 bases, in that order; junction bases with no gene match: 3. Germline V gene data show CDR1 as GTSNPN and CDR2 as SVGIG (reference sequence). This CDR3 is 14 amino acids long.

The CDR3 DNA is TGTGCCATCAGTGGGGACAGGGGCAATGAGCAGTTCTTC. It yields the protein CAISGDRGNEQFF. The V gene is TRBV10-3, the J gene TRBJ2-1; TRBD1 aligns across 10 bases. V was clipped by 4 bases and J by 6 bases; unmatched bases: 0. Looked up from germline, CDR1 is ENHRY and CDR2 is SYGVKD. The CDR3 is made up of 13 amino acids.